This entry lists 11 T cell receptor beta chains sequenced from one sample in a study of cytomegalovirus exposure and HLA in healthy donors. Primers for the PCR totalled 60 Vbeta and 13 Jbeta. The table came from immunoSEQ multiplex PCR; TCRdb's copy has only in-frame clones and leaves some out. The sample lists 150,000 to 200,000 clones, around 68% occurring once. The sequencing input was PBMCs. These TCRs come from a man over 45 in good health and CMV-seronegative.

The CDR3 nucleotides read TGTGCCAGCAGCCTAAGGTCCGGGACAGGGGAACAAAGAGGAAACACCATATATTTT. Protein: CASSLRSGTGEQRGNTIYF. The chain employs TRBV14 and TRBJ1-3; 10 bases agree with TRBD1. Germline trimming cut 4 bases from V and 4 bases from J; bases unmatched to any gene: 16. CDR1 and CDR2 (germline): SGHDN, FVKESK. CDR3 length: 19 residues.

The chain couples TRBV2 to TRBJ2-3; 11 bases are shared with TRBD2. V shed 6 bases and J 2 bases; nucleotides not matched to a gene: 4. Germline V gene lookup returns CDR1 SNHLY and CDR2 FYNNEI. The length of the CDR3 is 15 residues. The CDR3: CASRETSGVTDTQYF. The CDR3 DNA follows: TGTGCCAGCAGGGAGACTAGCGGGGTCACAGATACGCAGTATTTT.

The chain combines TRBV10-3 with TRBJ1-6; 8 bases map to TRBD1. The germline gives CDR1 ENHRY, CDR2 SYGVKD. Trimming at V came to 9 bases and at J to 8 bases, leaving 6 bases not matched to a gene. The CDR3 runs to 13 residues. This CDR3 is CAITPGGDSPLHF. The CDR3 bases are TGTGCCATAACTCCAGGGGGCGATTCACCCCTCCACTTT.

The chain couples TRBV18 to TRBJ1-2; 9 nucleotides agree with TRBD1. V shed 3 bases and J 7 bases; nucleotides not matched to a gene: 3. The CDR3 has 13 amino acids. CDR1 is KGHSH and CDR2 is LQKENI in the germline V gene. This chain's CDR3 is CASSPGQGIGYTF. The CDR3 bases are TGTGCCAGCTCACCGGGACAGGGAATTGGCTACACCTTC.

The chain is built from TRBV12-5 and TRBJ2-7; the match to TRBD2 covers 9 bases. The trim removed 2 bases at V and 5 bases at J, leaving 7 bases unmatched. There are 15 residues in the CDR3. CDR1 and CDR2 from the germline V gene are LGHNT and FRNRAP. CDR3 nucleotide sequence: TGTGCTAGTGGTTTGAGACTAGCGGTCCCCCACGAGCAGTACTTC. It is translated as CASGLRLAVPHEQYF.

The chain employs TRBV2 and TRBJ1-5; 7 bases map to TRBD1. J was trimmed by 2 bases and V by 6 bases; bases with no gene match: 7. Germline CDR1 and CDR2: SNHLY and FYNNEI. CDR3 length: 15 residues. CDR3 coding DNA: TGTGCCAGCAGGACCGGGACAGTGGGCAATCAGCCCCAGCATTTT. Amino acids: CASRTGTVGNQPQHF.

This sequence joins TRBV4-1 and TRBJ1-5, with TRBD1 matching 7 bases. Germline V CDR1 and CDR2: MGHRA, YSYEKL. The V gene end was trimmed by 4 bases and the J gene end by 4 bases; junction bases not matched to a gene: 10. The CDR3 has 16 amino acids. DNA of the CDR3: TGCGCCAGCAGCCTTCTCCCGGGACAGCAAAATCAGCCCCAGCATTTT. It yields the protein CASSLLPGQQNQPQHF.

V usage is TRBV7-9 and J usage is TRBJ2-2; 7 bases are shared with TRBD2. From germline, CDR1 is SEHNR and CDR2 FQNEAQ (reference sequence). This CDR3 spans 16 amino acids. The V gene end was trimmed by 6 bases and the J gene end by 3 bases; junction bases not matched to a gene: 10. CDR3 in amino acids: CASSYWGLADTGELFF. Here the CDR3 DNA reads TGTGCCAGCAGTTATTGGGGTCTAGCGGACACCGGGGAGCTGTTTTTT.

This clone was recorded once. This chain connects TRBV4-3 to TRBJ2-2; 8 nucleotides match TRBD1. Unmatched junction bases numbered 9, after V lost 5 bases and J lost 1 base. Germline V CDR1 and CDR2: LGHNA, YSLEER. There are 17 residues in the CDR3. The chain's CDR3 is CASSSQGAGWNTGELFF. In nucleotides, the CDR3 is TGCGCCAGCAGCTCCCAGGGGGCGGGATGGAACACCGGGGAGCTGTTTTTT.

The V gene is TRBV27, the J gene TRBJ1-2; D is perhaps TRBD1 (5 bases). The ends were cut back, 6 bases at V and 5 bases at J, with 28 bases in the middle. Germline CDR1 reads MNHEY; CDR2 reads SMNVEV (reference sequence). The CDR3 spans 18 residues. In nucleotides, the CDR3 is TGTGCCAGCAGCCTATCCTCTGGGGGGTTACCGAGTCTTTATGGCTACACCTTC. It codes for CASSLSSGGLPSLYGYTF.

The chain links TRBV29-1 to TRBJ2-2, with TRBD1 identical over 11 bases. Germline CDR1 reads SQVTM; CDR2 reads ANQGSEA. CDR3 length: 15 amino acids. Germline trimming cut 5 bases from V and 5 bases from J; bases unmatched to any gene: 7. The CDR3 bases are TGCAGCGTTCTGGACAGGGGGCAGGTAACCGGGGAGCTGTTTTTT. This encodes CSVLDRGQVTGELFF.